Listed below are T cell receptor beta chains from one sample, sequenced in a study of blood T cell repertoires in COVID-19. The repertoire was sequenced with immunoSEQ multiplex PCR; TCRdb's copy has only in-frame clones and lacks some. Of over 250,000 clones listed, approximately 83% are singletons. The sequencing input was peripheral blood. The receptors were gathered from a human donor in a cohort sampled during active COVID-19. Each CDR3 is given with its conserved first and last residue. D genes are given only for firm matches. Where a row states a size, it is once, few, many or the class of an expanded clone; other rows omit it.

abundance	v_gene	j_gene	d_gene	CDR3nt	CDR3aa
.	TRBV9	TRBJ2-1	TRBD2	TGTGCCAGCAGCCGGCTAGCGGGAGGGCACTCCTACAATGAGCAGTTCTTC	CASSRLAGGHSYNEQFF
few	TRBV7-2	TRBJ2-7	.	TGTGCCAGCAGCTTTTCAGCCCTGCAGGGATCCGAGCAGTACTTC	CASSFSALQGSEQYF
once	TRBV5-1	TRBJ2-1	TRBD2	TGCGCCAGCCGGGAGGACTCCTACAATGAGCAGTTCTTC	CASREDSYNEQFF
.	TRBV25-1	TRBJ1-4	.	TGTGCCAGCAGTGCCGGGGGGAATAATGAAAAACTGTTTTTT	CASSAGGNNEKLFF
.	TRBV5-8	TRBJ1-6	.	TGTGCCAGCAGCAAGTGGAGCTCCTATAATTCACCCCTCCACTTT	CASSKWSSYNSPLHF
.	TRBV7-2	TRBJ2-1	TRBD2	TGTGCCAGCAGCCCCCCAGGTTTAGCGGGCGGAATCAATGAGCAGTTCTTC	CASSPPGLAGGINEQFF
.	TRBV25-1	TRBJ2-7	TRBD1	TGTGCCAGCAGTGGGCGGACAGGGGGCTTCGTCTACGAGCAGTACTTC	CASSGRTGGFVYEQYF
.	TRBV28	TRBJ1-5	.	TGTGCCAGCAGTTTTCTGTCGGAGCGCTATAGCAATCAGCCCCAGCATTTT	CASSFLSERYSNQPQHF
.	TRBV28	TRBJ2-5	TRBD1	TGTGCCAGCAGTTCAACCCGGACAGGGGTACAAGAGACCCAGTACTTC	CASSSTRTGVQETQYF
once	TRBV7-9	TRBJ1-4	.	TGTGCCAGCAGCTTGGCGGCCGGGTACGAAAAACTGTTTTTT	CASSLAAGYEKLFF
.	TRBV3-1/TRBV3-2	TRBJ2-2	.	TGTGCCAGCAGCCAATACCGTGACAGAAAGAACACCGGGGAGCTGTTTTTT	CASSQYRDRKNTGELFF
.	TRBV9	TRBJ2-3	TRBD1	TGTGCCAGCAGCGTCCAGGGGGGCACAGATACGCAGTATTTT	CASSVQGGTDTQYF
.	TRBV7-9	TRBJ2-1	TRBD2	TGTGCCAGCGTACTTAAGGGGACTAGCGGGAGAGGTTTCTACAATGAGCAGTTCTTC	CASVLKGTSGRGFYNEQFF
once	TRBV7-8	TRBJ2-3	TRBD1	TGTGCCAGCAGCTTCAGGGGGACAGATACGCAGTATTTT	CASSFRGTDTQYF
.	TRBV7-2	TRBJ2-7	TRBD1	TGTGCCAGCAGCTTAGGACAGGGGACCTACGAGCAGTACTTC	CASSLGQGTYEQYF
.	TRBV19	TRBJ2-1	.	TGTGCCAGTAGTATCAGATGGACTTACAATGAGCAGTTCTTC	CASSIRWTYNEQFF
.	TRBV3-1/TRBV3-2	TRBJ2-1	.	TGTGCCAGCAGTCTACAGGGTACCGGGAATGAGCAGTTCTTC	CASSLQGTGNEQFF
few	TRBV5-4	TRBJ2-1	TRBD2	TGTGCCAGCAGCTCGGGACTAGCGGTGACCAATGAGCAGTTCTTC	CASSSGLAVTNEQFF
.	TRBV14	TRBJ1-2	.	TGTGCCAGCAGCCAAGATGGGAACAGGCACTATGGCTACACCTTC	CASSQDGNRHYGYTF
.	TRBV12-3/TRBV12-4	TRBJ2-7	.	TGTGCCAGCAGTTTAGAGAAGCCTAACGGGCAGTACTTC	CASSLEKPNGQYF
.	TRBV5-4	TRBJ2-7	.	TGTGCCAGCAGCTTGCACGGGGGTAGCTACGAGCAGTACTTC	CASSLHGGSYEQYF
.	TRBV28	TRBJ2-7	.	TGTGCCAGCAGTTCCGGGGACTTGAAATACGAGCAGTACTTC	CASSSGDLKYEQYF
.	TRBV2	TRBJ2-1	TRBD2	TGTGCCAGCAGTGGTGCTAGCGGGGGGACCTACAATGAGCAGTTCTTC	CASSGASGGTYNEQFF
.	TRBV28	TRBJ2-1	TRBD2	TGTGCCAGCAGAGAGACTAGCGGGAGAGTCGGTGAGCAGTTCTTC	CASRETSGRVGEQFF
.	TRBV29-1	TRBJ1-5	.	TGCAGCGTTGAAGATGGAACAGGGAGGCATTTT	CSVEDGTGRHF
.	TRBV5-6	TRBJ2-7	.	TGTGCCAGCAGCTTGCCGGACACGACTTGGGGCGAGCAGTACTTC	CASSLPDTTWGEQYF
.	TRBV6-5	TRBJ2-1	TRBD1	TGTGCCAGCAGGGGACAGGGGTACAATGAGCAGTTCTTC	CASRGQGYNEQFF
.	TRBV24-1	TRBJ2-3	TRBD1	TGTGCCACCAGTGACCCCGGCAGGGGGCACGCAGATACGCAGTATTTT	CATSDPGRGHADTQYF
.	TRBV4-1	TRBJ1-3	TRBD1	TGCGCCAGCAGTTACATGGACAGGGAATTGAGCTCTGGAAACACCATATATTTT	CASSYMDRELSSGNTIYF
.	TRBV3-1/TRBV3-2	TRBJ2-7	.	TGTGCCAGCAGCCGGGGGGCCTACGAGCAGTACTTC	CASSRGAYEQYF
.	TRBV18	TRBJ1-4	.	TGTGCCAGCTCACCGAGCTTGAACGAAAAACTGTTTTTT	CASSPSLNEKLFF
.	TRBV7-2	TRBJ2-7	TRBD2	TGTGCCAGCAGCCCGGGGGGTAGCGGGAGAGCCTACGAGCAGTACTTC	CASSPGGSGRAYEQYF
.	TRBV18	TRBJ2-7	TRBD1	TGTGCCAGCTCCCCTAGACAGGGCTTGGGCGAGCAGTACTTC	CASSPRQGLGEQYF
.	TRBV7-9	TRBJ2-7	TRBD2	TGTGCCAGCAGCACGAGCGGGGGCACCTACGAGCAGTACTTC	CASSTSGGTYEQYF
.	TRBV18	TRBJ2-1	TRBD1	TGTGCCAGCTCACTTAGACAGGGGTTGCAGGACAATGAGCAGTTCTTC	CASSLRQGLQDNEQFF
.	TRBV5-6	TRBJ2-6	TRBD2	TGTGCCAGCAGCTCGGGACTAGCGCACTCTGGGGCCAACGTCCTGACTTTC	CASSSGLAHSGANVLTF